This TCR beta chain was captured by sequencing in a study of T cells in Graves' hyperthyroidism and ophthalmopathy. V was cut by 0 bases and J by 2 bases, with 22 bases left in between. Germline V gene sequence: CDR1 SGHTA, CDR2 FQGNSA. The CDR3 spans 19 residues. This clonotype has only a few counts. What was amplified from RNA transcripts were TCR beta CDR3 regions. TCR CDR3 regions were first amplified by RT-PCR with HTBI primers. Using its own MiXCR run on the multiplex PCR reads, TCRdb lists one record per CDR3 protein. Among roughly 360,000 distinct CDR3 sequences listed, approximately 13% were seen once.

V gene TRBV7-2 combines with J gene TRBJ1-2; D call uncertain. Sequenced input: blood. This sequence originates from a man aged 25 to 45 with Graves' hyperthyroidism that later progressed to Graves' ophthalmopathy. CDR3 in DNA: TGTGCCAGCAGCTTAGCGCCCTGGGCCCGCTCCTGGAAGAACTATGGCTACACCTTC. This codes for CASSLAPWARSWKNYGYTF.